The 4 T cell receptor beta chains reported below all come from one sample, sequenced in a study of T cell repertoires in aging, cancer and after chemotherapy (dated by TCRdb to the late 2010s). TCR beta rearrangements were amplified from genomic DNA extracted from peripheral blood rather than from sorted cells or RNA. Instrument used: Illumina MiSeq. Rearranged TRB sequences spanning V, D and J segments were amplified in a multiplex touch-down PCR with a mixed TRB-A/B primer pool. TCRdb applied fastp at Q25 and MiXCR to the public reads, then kept only in-frame beta chains. Merged by CDR3 protein, the rows form single entries marked with the most common genes and DNA. In all, the sample holds thousands of distinct CDR3 sequences, and roughly a fifth of those were seen once. Just over 2.5% of the sample comes from the top ten. Input material: blood. These receptor sequences come from a human donor with a blood cancer.

Notes on this clonotype: A much larger clone differs from this one at a single base, so this may be a read error. This chain connects TRBV5-4 to TRBJ2-7; a possible D gene is TRBD1 (5 bases). The CDR3 runs 12 residues. Germline loops: CDR1 SGHNT, CDR2 YYREEE (reference sequence). CDR3 protein: CDSSLDSYEQYF. The CDR3 nucleotides are TGTGACAGCAGCTTAGACAGTTACGAGCAGTACTTC.

This clonotype is medium-sized (0.01 to 0.1%) by share. The J gene is TRBJ2-4, the V gene TRBV7-9, with 8 bases lining up with TRBD1. This CDR3 contains 13 residues. Looked up from germline, CDR1 is SEHNR and CDR2 is FQNEAQ (reference sequence). J gave up 7 bases and V 5 bases, and 4 bases lay outside the gene matches. The CDR3 loop reads CASSLNRGNIQYF. The CDR3 DNA follows: TGTGCCAGCAGCCTGAACAGGGGGAACATTCAGTACTTC.

In regard to this clonotype: No conserved phenylalanine or tryptophan is present at the end of the CDR3, so a read error is the likely explanation. The DNA is left out, because the CDR3 cannot be placed on it with certainty; the CDR3 is given as TCRdb lists it. The chain uses TRBV21-1 and TRBJ1-3; TRBD1 reflects the table's D call only, with no check against the DNA. TRBV21-1 is annotated as a pseudogene. With termini counted, the CDR3 has 14 amino acids. CDR3 protein: CASSNGTGGNTIYL.

This clonotype was detected a few times. V usage is TRBV9 and J usage is TRBJ2-3; TRBD2 might be the D (6 bases). Trimming took 2 bases from V and 6 from J, leaving 7 bases between them. The CDR3 has 12 residues. The germline V gene has CDR1 SGDLS and CDR2 YYNGEE. CDR3 sequence: CASSVAGDTQYF. The CDR3 bases are TGTGCCAGCAGCGTGGCGGGGGATACGCAGTATTTT. Using reference TRBV9 and TRBJ2-3 for the parts outside the CDR3, the full variable domain is DSGVTQTPKHLITATGQRVTLRCSPRSGDLSVYWYQQSLDQGLQFLIQYYNGEERAKGNILERFSAQQFPDLHSELNLSSLELGDSALYFCASSVAGDTQYFGPGTRLTVL.